This T cell receptor (beta chain) was found in a study of blood T cell repertoires in COVID-19. Across the study: Spain, Italy and the United States supplied samples that represented acute and convalescent COVID-19.

Measured with immunoSEQ multiplex PCR; TCRdb has only the in-frame clones, and not every one. The repertoire holds 250,000 to 300,000 clones, roughly 86% seen once, with 0.8% to 1% in the top ten. Germline-derived CDR1 and CDR2 are SEHNR and FQNEAQ (reference sequence). Trimming removed 5 bases at V and 1 base at J, with 9 bases between. This CDR3 contains 14 residues. The participants were between about 18 and 95 years old and came from some 23 US areas. In assigning cohorts, the study relied on participant-reported clinical history. The chain carries TRBV7-9 and TRBJ1-5; TRBD1 might be the D (6 bases). The source material was PBMCs or T cells enriched from blood (not recorded which). This clonotype was sampled from a woman between 25 and 40 years old who had recovered from COVID-19. DNA for the CDR3: TGTGCCAGCAGCCCCGACAGGAGCAATCAGCCCCAGCATTTT. Residues: CASSPDRSNQPQHF.